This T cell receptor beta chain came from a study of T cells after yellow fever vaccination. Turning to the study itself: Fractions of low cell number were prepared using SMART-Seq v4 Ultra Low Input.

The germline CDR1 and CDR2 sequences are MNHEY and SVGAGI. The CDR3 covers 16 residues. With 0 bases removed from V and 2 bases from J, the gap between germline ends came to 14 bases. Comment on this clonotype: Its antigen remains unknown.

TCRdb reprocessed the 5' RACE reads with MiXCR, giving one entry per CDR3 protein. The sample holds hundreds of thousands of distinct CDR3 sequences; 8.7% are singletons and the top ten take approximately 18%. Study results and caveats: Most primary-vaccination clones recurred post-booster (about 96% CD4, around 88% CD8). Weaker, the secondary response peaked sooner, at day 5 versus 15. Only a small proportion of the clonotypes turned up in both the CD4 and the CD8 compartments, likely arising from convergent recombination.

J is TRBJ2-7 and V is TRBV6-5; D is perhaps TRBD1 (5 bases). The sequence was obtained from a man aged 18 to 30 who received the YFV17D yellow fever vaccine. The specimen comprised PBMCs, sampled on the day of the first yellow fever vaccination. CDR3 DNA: TGTGCCAGCAGTTACTCGAAGGAGCAGGGTACCTACGAGCAGTACTTC. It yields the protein CASSYSKEQGTYEQYF.